These T cell receptor beta chains were read from a single sample in a study of CD8 T cells in ankylosing spondylitis. TCRdb redid the calling of the 5' RACE reads with MiXCR, one entry per CDR3 protein. This table holds roughly 700,000 distinct CDR3 sequences, roughly 19% found once. Sequencing input: blood, either unsorted or a sorted T cell fraction (not recorded which). The receptors originated from a male donor with ankylosing spondylitis. CDR3s include the opening cysteine and the closing phenylalanine or tryptophan. Fields, in order: D gene, V gene, clone size, J gene, CDR3 protein, CDR3 DNA. The D gene is left open where the match is weak. Clone size, where shown, is once, few, many, or a class for clones that have expanded.

>TRBD1|TRBV6-5|.|TRBJ1-2
CASSYVGQGDGYTF
TGTGCCAGCAGTTACGTGGGACAGGGAGATGGCTACACCTTC
>TRBD1|TRBV5-1|many|TRBJ2-5
CASSPTGVRETQYF
TGCGCCAGCAGCCCGACAGGGGTGCGAGAGACCCAGTACTTC
>.|TRBV14|.|TRBJ1-3
CASSPIQGISGNTIYF
TGTGCCAGCAGCCCTATTCAGGGGATATCTGGAAACACCATATATTTT
>.|TRBV6-1|few|TRBJ2-7
CASGVWGSSYEQYF
TGTGCCAGCGGGGTATGGGGCAGCTCCTACGAGCAGTACTTC
>.|TRBV3-1|.|TRBJ2-1
CASSHMVGGSYNEQFF
TGTGCCAGCAGCCATATGGTAGGGGGTTCCTACAATGAGCAGTTCTTC
>.|TRBV20-1|.|TRBJ1-1
CSGSRGHTEAFF
TGCAGTGGAAGTAGAGGGCACACTGAAGCTTTCTTT
>TRBD2|TRBV7-9|.|TRBJ2-1
CASSLDGLAGVYNEQFF
TGTGCCAGCAGCTTAGACGGACTAGCGGGAGTTTACAATGAGCAGTTCTTC
>.|TRBV4-2|.|TRBJ1-4
CASSQVDRGNEKLFF
TGTGCCAGCAGCCAAGTGGACAGAGGTAATGAAAAACTGTTTTTT
>TRBD1|TRBV3-1|.|TRBJ2-1
CASSQEAATGGGNEQFF
TGTGCCAGCAGCCAAGAAGCCGCGACAGGGGGCGGGAATGAGCAGTTCTTC
>TRBD2|TRBV30|.|TRBJ2-1
CAWTGVPSGRSYNEQFF
TGTGCCTGGACAGGGGTCCCTAGCGGGAGGTCCTACAATGAGCAGTTCTTC
>.|TRBV12-3/TRBV12-4|many|TRBJ2-1
CASTQAHRYNEQFF
TGTGCCAGCACCCAAGCCCACAGGTACAATGAGCAGTTCTTC
>.|TRBV12-3/TRBV12-4|few|TRBJ2-2
CASSLGARTGELFF
TGTGCCAGCAGTCTAGGGGCGCGCACCGGGGAGCTGTTTTTT
>.|TRBV5-5|.|TRBJ2-1
CASSPALGGYNEQFF
TGTGCCAGCAGCCCGGCGTTAGGGGGCTACAATGAGCAGTTCTTC
>TRBD1|TRBV4-3|many|TRBJ2-7
CASSQALQGPRSEQYF
TGCGCCAGCAGCCAAGCCCTACAGGGGCCTAGGTCCGAGCAGTACTTC
>.|TRBV4-3|.|TRBJ2-3
CASSQEAAVSTDTQYF
TGCGCCAGCAGCCAAGAGGCAGCGGTTAGCACAGATACGCAGTATTTT
>TRBD1|TRBV2|few|TRBJ1-2
CASSSGGSGYTF
TGTGCCAGCAGCTCAGGGGGTTCTGGCTACACCTTC
>.|TRBV6-5|.|TRBJ1-5
CASSYFSGNQPQHF
TGTGCCAGCAGTTACTTCTCAGGGAATCAGCCCCAGCATTTT
>.|TRBV5-1|.|TRBJ2-3
CASSLEGGRDTQYF
TGCGCCAGCAGCTTGGAGGGGGGCCGGGATACGCAGTATTTT
>TRBD2|TRBV12-3/TRBV12-4|many|TRBJ2-1
CASSPRGTSGYNEQFF
TGTGCCAGCAGTCCACGAGGGACTAGCGGTTACAATGAGCAGTTCTTC
>.|TRBV18|many|TRBJ2-7
CASSPGTDYEQYF
TGTGCCAGCAGTCCCGGGACGGATTACGAGCAGTACTTC
>TRBD2|TRBV29-1|few|TRBJ2-2
CSVTLAGDETGELFF
TGCAGCGTTACCCTAGCGGGAGATGAAACCGGGGAGCTGTTTTTT
>TRBD2|TRBV27|few|TRBJ2-3
CASSWSGLAASTDTQYF
TGTGCCAGCAGTTGGTCCGGACTAGCGGCTAGCACAGATACGCAGTATTTT
>TRBD1|TRBV7-9|.|TRBJ1-4
CASSLQGADWTNEKLFF
TGTGCCAGCAGCTTGCAGGGGGCTGATTGGACTAATGAAAAACTGTTTTTT
>.|TRBV11-3|.|TRBJ2-2
CASSPLGRVNTGELFF
TGTGCCAGCAGCCCCTTGGGACGGGTGAACACCGGGGAGCTGTTTTTT
>.|TRBV15|.|TRBJ2-3
CATSRERGPNTQYF
TGTGCCACCAGCAGAGAGCGGGGGCCAAATACGCAGTATTTT
>.|TRBV7-2|few|TRBJ2-7
CASSLEGGAGEQYF
TGTGCCAGCAGCTTAGAAGGTGGGGCCGGCGAGCAGTACTTC
>TRBD1|TRBV20-1|few|TRBJ2-7
CSAKTGGKQYF
TGCAGTGCTAAAACAGGGGGAAAGCAGTACTTC
>.|TRBV4-3|few|TRBJ2-7
CASSQDRTPSYEQYF
TGCGCCAGCAGCCAAGATCGGACACCCTCCTACGAGCAGTACTTC
>.|TRBV2|.|TRBJ2-6
CASSGDSHSGANVLTF
TGTGCCAGCAGTGGGGACTCGCACTCTGGGGCCAACGTCCTGACTTTC
>.|TRBV30|few|TRBJ2-2
CARYDGELFF
TGTGCCCGTTATGACGGGGAGCTGTTTTTT
>.|TRBV4-3|few|TRBJ1-1
CASSLVQGTEAFF
TGCGCCAGCAGCCTTGTACAAGGAACTGAAGCTTTCTTT
>.|TRBV7-8|.|TRBJ2-5
CASSFSWGSQETQYF
TGTGCCAGCAGCTTTTCGTGGGGGAGCCAAGAGACCCAGTACTTC
>.|TRBV24-1|.|TRBJ1-5
CATDGTPTGNQPQHF
TGTGCCACCGACGGGACGCCCACGGGGAATCAGCCCCAGCATTTT
>.|TRBV11-3|.|TRBJ2-1
CASSLDKWEAGDNEQFF
TGTGCCAGCAGCTTAGATAAATGGGAGGCCGGGGACAATGAGCAGTTCTTC
>.|TRBV15|.|TRBJ1-5
CATSRDVGSNQPQHF
TGTGCCACCAGCAGAGATGTAGGGAGCAATCAGCCCCAGCATTTT
>.|TRBV29-1|.|TRBJ1-4
CSGEGGDEKLFF
TGCAGCGGGGAGGGGGGCGACGAAAAACTGTTTTTT
>.|TRBV4-1|few|TRBJ2-5
CASSQGALDSSGQETQYF
TGCGCCAGCAGCCAAGGGGCCCTGGACAGTTCGGGACAAGAGACCCAGTACTTC
>.|TRBV29-1|many|TRBJ2-1
CSVERTSGGAQFF
TGCAGCGTTGAGCGGACTTCAGGTGGAGCACAGTTCTTC
>.|TRBV7-9|few|TRBJ2-4
CASSGPAKNIQYF
TGTGCCAGCAGCGGTCCGGCCAAAAACATTCAGTACTTC
>TRBD1|TRBV12-3/TRBV12-4|many|TRBJ1-2
CASSHVDRALYGYTF
TGTGCCAGCAGCCACGTGGACAGGGCCCTCTATGGCTACACCTTC
>.|TRBV7-9|few|TRBJ1-1
CASSLLAYTEAFF
TGTGCCAGCAGCTTGCTAGCATACACTGAAGCTTTCTTT
>TRBD1|TRBV12-3/TRBV12-4|.|TRBJ1-1
CASSPAGTENTEAFF
TGTGCCAGCAGTCCTGCCGGGACAGAGAACACTGAAGCTTTCTTT
>TRBD2|TRBV20-1|.|TRBJ2-7
CSAPRSGSSYEQYF
TGCAGTGCCCCACGTAGCGGGAGTTCCTACGAGCAGTACTTC
>TRBD2|TRBV9|.|TRBJ2-6
CASTRTSGGSSSGANVLTF
TGTGCCAGCACCCGGACTAGCGGGGGCTCAAGCTCTGGGGCCAACGTCCTGACTTTC
>.|TRBV20-1|many|TRBJ1-3
CSASNGGRNTIYF
TGCAGTGCTAGTAACGGGGGCCGAAACACCATATATTTT
>.|TRBV4-1|few|TRBJ1-1
CASSHTYREKNTEAFF
TGCGCCAGCAGCCACACTTACAGGGAGAAGAACACTGAAGCTTTCTTT
>.|TRBV2|.|TRBJ2-2
CASASARGSTGELFF
TGTGCCAGCGCGTCGGCTAGAGGCTCAACCGGGGAGCTGTTTTTT
>.|TRBV6-4|.|TRBJ1-2
CASSDGGPSGGYTF
TGTGCCAGCAGTGACGGGGGACCCTCTGGTGGCTACACCTTC
>TRBD2|TRBV2|few|TRBJ2-3
CASSAGLANTDTQYF
TGTGCCTCCTCTGCCGGACTAGCGAACACAGATACGCAGTATTTT
>TRBD1|TRBV20-1|few|TRBJ1-2
CSAQDRGTGGYTF
TGCAGTGCCCAGGACAGGGGGACTGGTGGCTACACCTTC
>TRBD1|TRBV7-9|.|TRBJ2-7
CASSPETGGEPDEQYF
TGTGCCAGCAGCCCCGAGACAGGGGGCGAACCCGACGAGCAGTACTTC